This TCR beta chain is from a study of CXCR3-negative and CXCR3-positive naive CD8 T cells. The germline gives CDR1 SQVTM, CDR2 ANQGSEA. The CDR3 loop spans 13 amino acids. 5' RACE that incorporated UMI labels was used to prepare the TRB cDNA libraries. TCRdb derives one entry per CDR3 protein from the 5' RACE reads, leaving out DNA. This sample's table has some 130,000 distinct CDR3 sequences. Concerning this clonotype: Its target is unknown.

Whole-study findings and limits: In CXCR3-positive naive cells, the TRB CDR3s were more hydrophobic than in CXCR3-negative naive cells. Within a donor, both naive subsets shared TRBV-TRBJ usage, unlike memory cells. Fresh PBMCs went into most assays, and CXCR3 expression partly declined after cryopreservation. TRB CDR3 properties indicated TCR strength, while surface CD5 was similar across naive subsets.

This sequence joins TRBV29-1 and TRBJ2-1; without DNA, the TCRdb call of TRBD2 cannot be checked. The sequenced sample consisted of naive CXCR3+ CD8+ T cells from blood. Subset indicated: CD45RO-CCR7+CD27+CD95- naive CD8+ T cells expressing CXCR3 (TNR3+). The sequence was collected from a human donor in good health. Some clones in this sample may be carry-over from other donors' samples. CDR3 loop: CSVALAGRNEQFF.